The clone carrying this T cell receptor (beta chain) was seen ten or more times. The data were taken from a study of Graves' ophthalmopathy and Graves' hyperthyroidism. At the level of the study: The study drew peripheral blood at initial diagnosis, before any treatment.

Amplifying from RNA transcripts, the study obtained TCR beta CDR3 regions. Second-round multiplex PCR followed a first-round RT-PCR using HTBI primers. Each CDR3 protein gets one entry after TCRdb re-called the multiplex PCR reads with MiXCR. The sample lists about 370,000 distinct CDR3 sequences; about 17% were seen once. Hyperthyroidism was classified as stable if no ophthalmopathy occurred within 18 months of follow-up. Excluded: other autoimmune disease, uncontrolled infection, pregnancy or lactation. As diagnostic evidence, clinical symptoms, serum thyroxine, TRAb, thyroid ultrasound and orbital computed tomography were relied upon. Trimming took 0 bases from V and 5 from J, leaving 23 bases between them. Germline V CDR1 and CDR2: SGDLS, YYNGEE. The CDR3 covers 18 residues.

The sample comprised peripheral blood. The sequence came from an adult woman with stable Graves' hyperthyroidism. V usage is TRBV9 and J usage is TRBJ2-5; a weak D match, TRBD1 (6 bases). CDR3 in amino acids: CASSVVGSGTPDRETQYF. Here the CDR3 DNA reads TGTGCCAGCAGCGTAGTGGGCTCGGGGACACCCGATCGGGAGACCCAGTACTTC. Variable domain in full (rest from reference TRBV9 and TRBJ2-5): DSGVTQTPKHLITATGQRVTLRCSPRSGDLSVYWYQQSLDQGLQFLIQYYNGEERAKGNILERFSAQQFPDLHSELNLSSLELGDSALYFCASSVVGSGTPDRETQYFGPGTRLLVL.